The following is a TCR beta chain sequence with its context. The sample is drawn from a study of blood T cell repertoires in COVID-19. Study-level information: Nucleic acid was either cDNA or gDNA, and it came from T cells, B-cell-depleted T cells, or PBMCs.

The germline gives CDR1 MNHEY, CDR2 SVGAGI. The CDR3 length is 16 residues. With V trimmed by 0 bases and J by 0 bases, 2 bases remained unmatched. Original handling: Amplification of reference gene primers provided the estimated nucleated cell counts. The repertoire was sequenced with immunoSEQ multiplex PCR; TCRdb's copy has only in-frame clones and lacks some. That table is the source of V, J and clone size, and D and trimming were worked out from the DNA. Altogether more than 300,000 clones are present, about 90% being singletons, with the ten largest covering approximately 6.5%. This sequence was found in a man in his late teens or twenties who had recovered from COVID-19. The gene calls are TRBV6-5 and TRBJ2-1, with 7 bases matching TRBD2. Sequencing was carried out using peripheral blood. The CDR3 bases are TGTGCCAGCAGTTACTCGCCTAGCGGCTCCTACAATGAGCAGTTCTTC. Its protein is CASSYSPSGSYNEQFF.